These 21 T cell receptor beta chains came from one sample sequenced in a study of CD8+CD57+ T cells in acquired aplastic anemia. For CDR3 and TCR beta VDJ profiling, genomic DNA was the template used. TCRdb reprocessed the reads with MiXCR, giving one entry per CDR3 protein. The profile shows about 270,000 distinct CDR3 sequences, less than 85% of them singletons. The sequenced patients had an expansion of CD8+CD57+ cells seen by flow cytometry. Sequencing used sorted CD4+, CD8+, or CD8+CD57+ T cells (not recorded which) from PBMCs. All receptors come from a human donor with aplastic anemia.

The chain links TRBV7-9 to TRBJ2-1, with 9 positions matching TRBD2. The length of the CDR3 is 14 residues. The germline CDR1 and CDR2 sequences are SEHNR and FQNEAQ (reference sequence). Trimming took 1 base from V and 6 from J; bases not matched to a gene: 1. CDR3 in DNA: TGTGCCAGCAGCTTAGTGGGACTAGCCAATGAGCAGTTCTTC. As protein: CASSLVGLANEQFF.

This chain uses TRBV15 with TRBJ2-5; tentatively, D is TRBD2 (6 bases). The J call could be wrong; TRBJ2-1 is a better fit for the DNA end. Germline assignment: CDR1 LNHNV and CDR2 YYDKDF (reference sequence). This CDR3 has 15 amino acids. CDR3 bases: TGTGCCACCAGCACTGGTGGGACTTGGGGGAATGAGCAGTTCTTC. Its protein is CATSTGGTWGNEQFF.

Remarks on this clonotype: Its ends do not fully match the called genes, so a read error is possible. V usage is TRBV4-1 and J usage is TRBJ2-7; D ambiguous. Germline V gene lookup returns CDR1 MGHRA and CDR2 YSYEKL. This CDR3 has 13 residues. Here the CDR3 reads CASSQTRTYGQYF. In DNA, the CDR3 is TGCGCCAGCAGCCAAACGCGTACCTACGGGCAGTACTTC.

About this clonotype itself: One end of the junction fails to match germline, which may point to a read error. The CDR3 DNA is TGTGCCAGCAGTATTCAAAGAGGCGGGGGGAGCGATACGCAGTTCTTC. This codes for CASSIQRGGGSDTQFF. The chain recombines TRBV19 with TRBJ2-1, with 8 bases aligning to TRBD2. This CDR3 spans 16 amino acids. Germline lookup yields CDR1 LNHDA and CDR2 SQIVND (reference sequence).

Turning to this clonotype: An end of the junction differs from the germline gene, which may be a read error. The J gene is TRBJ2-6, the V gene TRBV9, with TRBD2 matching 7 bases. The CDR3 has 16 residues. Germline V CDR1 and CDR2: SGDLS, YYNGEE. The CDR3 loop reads CASSVEAGNTGELLTF. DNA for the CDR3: TGTGCCAGCAGTGTAGAAGCGGGGAACACGGGGGAGCTCCTGACTTTC.

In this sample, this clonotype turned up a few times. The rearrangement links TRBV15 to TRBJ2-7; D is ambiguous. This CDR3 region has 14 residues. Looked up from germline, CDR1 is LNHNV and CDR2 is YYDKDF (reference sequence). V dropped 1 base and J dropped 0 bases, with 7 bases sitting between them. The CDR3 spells CATSRGSDSYEQYF. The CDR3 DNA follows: TGTGCCACCAGCAGAGGCAGCGACTCCTACGAGCAGTACTTC.

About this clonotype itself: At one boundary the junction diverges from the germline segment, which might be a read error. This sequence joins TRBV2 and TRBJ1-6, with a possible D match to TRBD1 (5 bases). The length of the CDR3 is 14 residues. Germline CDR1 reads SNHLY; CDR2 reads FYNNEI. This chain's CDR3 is CASRSNGGLSHHQF. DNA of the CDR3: TGTGCCAGCAGGTCTAACGGGGGACTTTCCCACCACCAGTTC.

CDR3 sequence reads: CASSLEHTGLDYGYTF. The CDR3 bases are TGTGCCAGCAGCTTAGAGCACACGGGCTTGGACTATGGCTACACCTTC. V is TRBV11-3 and J is TRBJ1-2; the D is unclear. The CDR3 is 16 amino acids. V dropped 0 bases and J dropped 3 bases, with 14 bases sitting between them. CDR1 SGHNT and CDR2 YENEEA come from the germline V gene.

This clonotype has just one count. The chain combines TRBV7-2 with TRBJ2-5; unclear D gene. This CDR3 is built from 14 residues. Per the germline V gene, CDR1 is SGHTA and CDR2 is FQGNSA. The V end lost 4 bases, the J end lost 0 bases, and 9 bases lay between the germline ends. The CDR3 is CASSSGGNQETQYF. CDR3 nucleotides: TGTGCCAGCAGCTCTGGCGGCAACCAAGAGACCCAGTACTTC.

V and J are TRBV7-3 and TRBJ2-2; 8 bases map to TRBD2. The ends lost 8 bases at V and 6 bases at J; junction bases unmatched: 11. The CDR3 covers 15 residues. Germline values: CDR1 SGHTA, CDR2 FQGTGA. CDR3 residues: CASGLPGLGAGELFF. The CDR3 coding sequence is TGTGCCAGCGGTCTACCGGGACTAGGAGCCGGGGAGCTGTTTTTT.

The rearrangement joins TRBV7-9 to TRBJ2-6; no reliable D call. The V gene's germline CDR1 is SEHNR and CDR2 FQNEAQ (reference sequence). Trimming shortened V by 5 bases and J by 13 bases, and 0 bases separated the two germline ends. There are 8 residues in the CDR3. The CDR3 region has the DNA TGTGCCAGCAGCGTCCTGACTTTC. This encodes CASSVLTF.

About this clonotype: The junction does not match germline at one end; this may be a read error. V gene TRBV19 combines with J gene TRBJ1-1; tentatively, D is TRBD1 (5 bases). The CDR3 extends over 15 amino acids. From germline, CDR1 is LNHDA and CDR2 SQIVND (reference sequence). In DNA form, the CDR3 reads TGTGCCAGTAGCATAGATATGACAGCGAACAATGAGGCTTTCTTT. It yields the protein CASSIDMTANNEAFF.

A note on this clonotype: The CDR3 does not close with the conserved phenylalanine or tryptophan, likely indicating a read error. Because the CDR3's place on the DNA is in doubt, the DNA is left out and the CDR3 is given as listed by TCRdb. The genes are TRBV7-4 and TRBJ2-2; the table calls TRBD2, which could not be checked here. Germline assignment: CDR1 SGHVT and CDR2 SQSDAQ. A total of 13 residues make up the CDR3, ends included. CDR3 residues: CASSTGGTGELFY.

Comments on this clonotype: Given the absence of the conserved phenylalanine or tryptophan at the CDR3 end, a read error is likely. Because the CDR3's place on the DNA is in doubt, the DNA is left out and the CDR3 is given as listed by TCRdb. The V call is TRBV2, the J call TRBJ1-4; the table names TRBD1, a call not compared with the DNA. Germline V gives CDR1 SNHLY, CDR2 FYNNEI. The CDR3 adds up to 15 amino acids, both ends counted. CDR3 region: CASSVRGITDEKLLS.

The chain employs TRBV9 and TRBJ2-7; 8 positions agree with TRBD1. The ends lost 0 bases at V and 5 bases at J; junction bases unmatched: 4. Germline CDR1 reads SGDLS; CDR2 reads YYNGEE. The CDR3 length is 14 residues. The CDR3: CASSVAYRGNEQYF. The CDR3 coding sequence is TGTGCCAGCAGCGTAGCCTACAGGGGGAACGAGCAGTACTTC.

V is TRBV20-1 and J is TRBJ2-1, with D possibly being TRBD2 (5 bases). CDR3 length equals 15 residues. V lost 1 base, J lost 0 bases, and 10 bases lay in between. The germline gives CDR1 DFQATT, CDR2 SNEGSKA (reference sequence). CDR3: CSARGPGNSYNEQFF. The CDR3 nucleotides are TGCAGTGCTAGAGGTCCGGGGAACTCCTACAATGAGCAGTTCTTC.

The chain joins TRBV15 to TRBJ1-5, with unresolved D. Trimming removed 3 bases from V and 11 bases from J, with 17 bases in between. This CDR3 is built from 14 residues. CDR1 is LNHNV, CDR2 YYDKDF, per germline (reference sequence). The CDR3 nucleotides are TGTGCCACCAGCAGGGGCTCCAGCCAAGAGACCCAGCATTTT. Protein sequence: CATSRGSSQETQHF. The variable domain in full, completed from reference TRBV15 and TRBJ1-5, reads DAMVIQNPRYQVTQFGKPVTLSCSQTLNHNVMYWYQQKSSQAPKLLFHYYDKDFNNEADTPDNFQSRRPNTSFCFLDIRSPGLGDTAMYLCATSRGSSQETQHFGDGTRLSIL.

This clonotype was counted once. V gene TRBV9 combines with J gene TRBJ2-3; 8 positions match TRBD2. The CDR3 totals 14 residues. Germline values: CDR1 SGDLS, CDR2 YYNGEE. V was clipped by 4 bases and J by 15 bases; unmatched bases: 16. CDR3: CASSLAGNIEYFYF. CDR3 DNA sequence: TGTGCCAGCAGCTTAGCGGGGAACATCGAGTACTTCTATTTT.

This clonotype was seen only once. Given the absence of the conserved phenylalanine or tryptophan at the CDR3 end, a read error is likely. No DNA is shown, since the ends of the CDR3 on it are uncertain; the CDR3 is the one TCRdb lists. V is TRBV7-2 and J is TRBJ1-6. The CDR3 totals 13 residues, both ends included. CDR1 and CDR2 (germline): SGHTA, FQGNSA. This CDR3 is CASSVGGGPAPQY.

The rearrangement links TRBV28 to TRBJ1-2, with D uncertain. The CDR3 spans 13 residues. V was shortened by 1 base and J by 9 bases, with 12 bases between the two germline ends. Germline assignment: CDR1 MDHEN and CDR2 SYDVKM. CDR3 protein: CASSLFPLGSYTF. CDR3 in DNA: TGTGCCAGCAGTTTATTCCCCCTGGGGAGCTACACCTTC.

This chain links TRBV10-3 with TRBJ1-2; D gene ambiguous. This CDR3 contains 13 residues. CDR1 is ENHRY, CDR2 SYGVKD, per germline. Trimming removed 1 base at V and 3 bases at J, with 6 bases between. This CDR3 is CAISELSDYGYTF. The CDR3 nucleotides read TGTGCCATCAGTGAGTTGAGTGACTATGGCTACACCTTC.